These T cell receptor beta chains were read from a single sample in a study of blood T cell repertoires in COVID-19. Sequencing was performed with immunoSEQ multiplex PCR; in TCRdb, only in-frame clones are kept and a portion is missing. The sample carries 200,000 to 300,000 clones, roughly 88% recorded once. The sequencing input was peripheral blood. The origin of the receptors is a man aged 40-49 years with acute or convalescent COVID-19. Each CDR3 is given with its conserved first and last residue. The D gene is left open where the match is weak. Rows may omit the clone size; those that give it use once, few, many or a size class.

>TRBV30|-|TRBJ2-1|-
CAWSYLPRDEQFF
TGTGCCTGGAGTTACCTTCCCCGGGATGAGCAGTTCTTC
>TRBV11-3|-|TRBJ2-5|-
CASSLDGSSRETQYF
TGTGCCAGCAGCTTAGACGGGAGTTCAAGGGAGACCCAGTACTTC
>TRBV9|-|TRBJ2-4|-
CASSVGTRVNIQYF
TGTGCCAGCAGCGTTGGGACAAGGGTCAACATTCAGTACTTC
>TRBV5-4|TRBD2|TRBJ2-1|-
CASSRRGGGPGRDEQFF
TGTGCCAGCAGCCGACGCGGGGGAGGGCCGGGACGAGATGAGCAGTTCTTC
>TRBV3-1/TRBV3-2|-|TRBJ1-4|-
CASSQAGKLFF
TGTGCCAGCAGCCAAGCGGGGAAACTGTTTTTT
>TRBV9|-|TRBJ2-2|-
CASTRGTGELFF
TGTGCCAGCACTCGAGGCACCGGGGAGCTGTTTTTT
>TRBV6-5|TRBD1|TRBJ1-5|few
CASSPTGGRNQPQHF
TGTGCCAGCAGTCCGACAGGGGGCCGCAATCAGCCCCAGCATTTT
>TRBV29-1|-|TRBJ2-3|-
CSVVLTDTQYF
TGCAGCGTTGTTCTCACAGATACGCAGTATTTT
>TRBV6-5|TRBD2|TRBJ2-5|-
CASREREEQETQYF
TGTGCCAGCAGAGAGCGGGAGGAACAAGAGACCCAGTACTTC
>TRBV3-1/TRBV3-2|-|TRBJ1-5|-
CASSLSPDQPQHF
TGTGCCAGCAGCCTGTCCCCGGATCAGCCCCAGCATTTT
>TRBV5-1|TRBD2|TRBJ2-3|once
CASSKLAGGGRAVSDTQYF
TGCGCCAGCAGCAAACTAGCTGGTGGCGGGAGGGCCGTATCTGATACGCAGTATTTT
>TRBV6-5|TRBD1|TRBJ1-5|-
CASRSRGPSNQPQHF
TGTGCCAGCAGGTCCAGGGGGCCTAGCAATCAGCCCCAGCATTTT
>TRBV11-2|-|TRBJ2-7|-
CASSLAGYEQYF
TGTGCCAGCAGCTTAGCCGGCTACGAGCAGTACTTC
>TRBV7-3|TRBD1|TRBJ2-3|-
CASSSGGPGTDTQYF
TGTGCCAGCAGTTCAGGGGGCCCCGGCACAGATACGCAGTATTTT
>TRBV27|-|TRBJ2-7|-
CASSSQDSYEQYF
TGTGCCAGCAGTTCACAGGACTCCTACGAGCAGTACTTC
>TRBV7-9|-|TRBJ2-1|-
CASSSPGGGLYNEQFF
TGTGCCAGCAGCTCCCCCGGTGGCGGACTGTACAATGAGCAGTTCTTC
>TRBV6-5|TRBD2|TRBJ2-5|-
CASNSRGRDRETQYF
TGTGCCAGCAATTCCCGCGGGAGAGATCGGGAGACCCAGTACTTC
>TRBV6-5|-|TRBJ1-5|-
CASSRGTTNQPQHF
TGTGCCAGCAGTCGCGGGACCACAAATCAGCCCCAGCATTTT
>TRBV5-4|TRBD2|TRBJ2-5|-
CASSLLSGRAQETQYF
TGTGCCAGCAGCTTGCTTAGCGGGAGGGCCCAAGAGACCCAGTACTTC
>TRBV5-4|TRBD2|TRBJ2-3|-
CASSVPTSGSTDTQYF
TGTGCCAGCAGCGTCCCGACTAGCGGAAGCACAGATACGCAGTATTTT
>TRBV10-3|TRBD1|TRBJ1-1|-
CATTLQGPQNTEAFF
TGTGCCACGACTCTACAGGGGCCCCAGAACACTGAAGCTTTCTTT
>TRBV7-9|TRBD1|TRBJ1-3|-
CASSPGTGGNGNTIYF
TGTGCCAGCAGCCCCGGGACAGGGGGCAATGGAAACACCATATATTTT
>TRBV3-1/TRBV3-2|-|TRBJ2-7|-
CASSYSEEQYF
TGTGCCAGCAGCTATAGTGAAGAACAGTACTTC
>TRBV25-1|TRBD2|TRBJ2-3|-
CASRPVAGGGTDTQYF
TGTGCCAGCCGACCCGTAGCGGGAGGGGGCACAGATACGCAGTATTTT
>TRBV9|TRBD1|TRBJ2-3|-
CASSVDPGGSTDTQYF
TGTGCCAGCAGCGTAGATCCAGGGGGAAGCACAGATACGCAGTATTTT
>TRBV27|-|TRBJ1-2|-
CASSFSSNYGYTF
TGTGCCAGCAGTTTTTCGTCTAACTATGGCTACACCTTC
>TRBV5-1|TRBD1|TRBJ1-2|-
CASRINPGQGVNYGYTF
TGCGCCAGCAGAATTAATCCGGGACAGGGGGTAAACTATGGCTACACCTTC
>TRBV11-2|-|TRBJ2-5|-
CASSLHPGTQETQYF
TGTGCCAGCAGCTTGCATCCAGGAACCCAAGAGACCCAGTACTTC
>TRBV3-1/TRBV3-2|TRBD1|TRBJ1-2|once
CASSQQGLLGYTF
TGTGCCAGCAGTCAACAGGGGTTGTTAGGCTACACCTTC
>TRBV5-6|TRBD2|TRBJ2-7|-
CASSLAGGPLIGYEQYF
TGTGCCAGCAGCCTAGCGGGAGGGCCTCTAATTGGCTACGAGCAGTACTTC
>TRBV2|-|TRBJ2-3|-
CASSEERGFASEDTQYF
TGTGCCAGCAGTGAGGAACGCGGCTTTGCCTCCGAGGATACGCAGTATTTT